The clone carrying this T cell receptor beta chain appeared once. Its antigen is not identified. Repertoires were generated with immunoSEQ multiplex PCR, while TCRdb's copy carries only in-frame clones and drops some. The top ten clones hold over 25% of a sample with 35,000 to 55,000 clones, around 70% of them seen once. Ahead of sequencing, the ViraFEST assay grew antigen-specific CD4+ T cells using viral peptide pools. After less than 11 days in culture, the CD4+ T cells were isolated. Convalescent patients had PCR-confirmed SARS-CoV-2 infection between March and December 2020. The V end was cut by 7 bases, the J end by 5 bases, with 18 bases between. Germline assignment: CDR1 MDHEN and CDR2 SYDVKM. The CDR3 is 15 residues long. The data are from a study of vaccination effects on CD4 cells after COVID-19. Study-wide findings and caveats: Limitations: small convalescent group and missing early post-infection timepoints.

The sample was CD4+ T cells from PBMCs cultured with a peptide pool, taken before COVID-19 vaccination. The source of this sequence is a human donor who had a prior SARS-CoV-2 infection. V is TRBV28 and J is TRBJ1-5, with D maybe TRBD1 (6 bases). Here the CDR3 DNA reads TGTGCCAGCACCAAAGGGGGGTTGAGGGATCAGCCCCAGCATTTT. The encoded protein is CASTKGGLRDQPQHF.